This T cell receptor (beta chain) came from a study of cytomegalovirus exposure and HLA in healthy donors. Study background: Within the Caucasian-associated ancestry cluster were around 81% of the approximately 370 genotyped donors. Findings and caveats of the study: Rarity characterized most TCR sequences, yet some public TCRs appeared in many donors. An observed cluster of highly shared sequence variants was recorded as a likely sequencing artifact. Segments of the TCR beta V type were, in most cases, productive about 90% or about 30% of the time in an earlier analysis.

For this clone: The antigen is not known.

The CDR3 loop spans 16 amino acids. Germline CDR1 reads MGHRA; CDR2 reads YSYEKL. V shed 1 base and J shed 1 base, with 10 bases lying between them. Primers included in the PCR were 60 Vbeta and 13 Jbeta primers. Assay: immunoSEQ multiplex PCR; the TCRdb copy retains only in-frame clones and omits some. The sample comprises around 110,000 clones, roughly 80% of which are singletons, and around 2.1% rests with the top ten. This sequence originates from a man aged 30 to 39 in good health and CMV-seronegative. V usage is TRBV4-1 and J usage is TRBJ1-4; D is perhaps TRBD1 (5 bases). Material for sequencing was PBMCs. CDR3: CASSQALQGTNEKLFF. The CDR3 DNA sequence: TGCGCCAGCAGCCAAGCGCTTCAGGGAACTAATGAAAAACTGTTTTTT.